The next 21 T cell receptor beta chains were all read from a single sample in a study of cytomegalovirus exposure and HLA in healthy donors. In the PCR, 60 Vbeta and 13 Jbeta primers were used. The protocol was immunoSEQ multiplex PCR, while the TCRdb copy is restricted to in-frame clones and leaves out a portion. The repertoire includes 140,000 to 150,000 clones, about four fifths of them detected once, and about 2.4% sits in the top ten. Sequenced input: PBMCs. The origin of the receptors is a young woman in good health and CMV-seropositive.

The chain links TRBV6-5 to TRBJ1-2; 8 bases match TRBD1. V was clipped by 5 bases and J by 7 bases; unmatched bases: 6. The V gene's germline CDR1 is MNHEY and CDR2 SVGAGI. The CDR3 runs to 13 residues. The CDR3 sequence: CASSPQGAGGYTF. Written as DNA, the CDR3 is TGTGCCAGCAGTCCGCAGGGGGCAGGTGGCTACACCTTC.

This clone was observed a handful of times. The V gene is TRBV4-1, the J gene TRBJ1-2, with D possibly being TRBD1 (5 bases). Germline-derived CDR1 and CDR2 are MGHRA and YSYEKL. V was pared by 4 bases and J by 2 bases, with 14 bases between. The CDR3 is 15 residues long. CDR3 sequence: CASSPFRQSNYGYTF. The DNA of the CDR3 is TGCGCCAGCAGCCCCTTCCGACAGTCAAACTATGGCTACACCTTC.

The J gene is TRBJ2-7, the V gene TRBV7-9; maybe TRBD1 (5 bases). This CDR3 region has 12 residues. CDR1 and CDR2 from the germline V gene are SEHNR and FQNEAQ (reference sequence). V lost 3 bases to trimming and J lost 6 bases, with 9 bases between them. CDR3 residues: CASSLGLVEQYF. The CDR3, as DNA: TGTGCCAGCAGCTTGGGGCTAGTCGAGCAGTACTTC.

Only one count was recorded for this clone. The chain combines TRBV6-5 with TRBJ1-1; D gene ambiguous. The CDR3 spans 13 residues. V lost 8 bases, J lost 1 base, and 11 bases lay in between. Germline values: CDR1 MNHEY, CDR2 SVGAGI. The CDR3 DNA reads as TGTGCCAGCCACGGGGAGAAGAACACTGAAGCTTTCTTT. Its translation: CASHGEKNTEAFF.

The chain joins TRBV7-8 to TRBJ2-1; 8 nucleotides line up with TRBD2. Germline V gives CDR1 SGHVS, CDR2 FQNEAQ. CDR3 length equals 12 residues. Trimming took 4 bases from V and 9 from J; bases not matched to a gene: 2. The CDR3 DNA sequence: TGTGCCAGCAGCTATACTAGCGGTGAGCAGTTCTTC. Amino acids: CASSYTSGEQFF.

The chain employs TRBV6-1 and TRBJ1-5, with D maybe TRBD1 (5 bases). Germline values: CDR1 MNHNS, CDR2 SASEGT. V was trimmed by 6 bases and J by 5 bases, leaving 14 bases between them. The CDR3 sequence is 14 residues long. The CDR3 reads CASRWRGYHQPQHF. The CDR3 bases are TGTGCCAGCAGGTGGAGGGGCTATCATCAGCCCCAGCATTTT.

J is TRBJ2-1 and V is TRBV18; 9 nucleotides line up with TRBD1. The V and J ends lost 4 bases and 8 bases, in that order; junction bases with no gene match: 6. The CDR3 loop spans 14 amino acids. Per the germline V gene, CDR1 is KGHSH and CDR2 is LQKENI. This CDR3 reads CASSLDRGADEQFF. Here the CDR3 DNA reads TGTGCCAGCTCACTAGACAGGGGGGCCGATGAGCAGTTCTTC.

The chain has TRBV4-1 and TRBJ1-5; D call uncertain. V was trimmed by 0 bases and J by 3 bases, leaving 12 bases between them. CDR1 and CDR2 (germline): MGHRA, YSYEKL. The CDR3 loop spans 16 amino acids. Here the CDR3 DNA reads TGCGCCAGCAGCCAAGATGAGAGGTCCCCCAATCAGCCCCAGCATTTT. Translated: CASSQDERSPNQPQHF.

The gene calls are TRBV28 and TRBJ2-7, with unresolved D. Looked up from germline, CDR1 is MDHEN and CDR2 is SYDVKM. The CDR3 totals 13 residues. Trimming took off 4 bases at V and 2 bases at J, with 9 bases between the two ends. The CDR3 region is CASSSPGTYEQYF. CDR3 sequence (DNA): TGTGCCAGCAGTTCCCCAGGAACCTACGAGCAGTACTTC.

This sequence joins TRBV19 and TRBJ1-5; D call uncertain. Germline CDR1 LNHDA, CDR2 SQIVND (reference sequence). V was clipped by 1 base and J by 5 bases, with 9 bases between them. There are 14 residues in the CDR3. CDR3: CASSIVTGDQPQHF. The DNA for the CDR3 is TGTGCCAGTAGTATAGTCACCGGAGATCAGCCCCAGCATTTT.

Only a few counts were recorded for this clone. The chain has TRBV6-4 and TRBJ2-3, with 10 bases that match TRBD2. The CDR3 covers 15 residues. The germline gives CDR1 MRHNA, CDR2 SNTAGT. J was trimmed by 5 bases and V by 3 bases; bases with no gene match: 5. CDR3 DNA sequence: TGTGCCAGCAGTGAGAGCGGGGGGGCCGTAGATACGCAGTATTTT. Encoded protein: CASSESGGAVDTQYF.

The V call is TRBV6-1, the J call TRBJ1-4; tentatively, D is TRBD1 (6 bases). The germline gives CDR1 MNHNS, CDR2 SASEGT. The V end was cut by 4 bases, the J end by 0 bases, with 9 bases between. The CDR3 sequence is 15 residues long. The chain's CDR3 is CASSVNRATNEKLFF. CDR3 nucleotide sequence: TGTGCCAGCAGTGTTAACAGGGCAACTAATGAAAAACTGTTTTTT.

This chain uses TRBV29-1 with TRBJ1-1, with D hard to call. The V end lost 4 bases, the J end lost 7 bases, and 19 bases lay between the germline ends. Germline-derived CDR1 and CDR2 are SQVTM and ANQGSEA. CDR3 length: 14 residues. CDR3 nucleotide sequence: TGCAGCGTTGTCCCAAGGGCGCAGGCGGGTGAAGCTTTCTTT. It is translated as CSVVPRAQAGEAFF.

CDR3 bases: TGTGCCAGCGGGGACAGGGGGACTTACAATGAGCAGTTCTTC. It encodes CASGDRGTYNEQFF. V gene TRBV28 combines with J gene TRBJ2-1; TRBD1 aligns across 11 bases. The CDR3 covers 14 residues. V lost 8 bases, J lost 4 bases, and 4 bases stayed unmatched. Germline lookup yields CDR1 MDHEN and CDR2 SYDVKM.

The chain links TRBV7-2 to TRBJ2-1, with TRBD2 matching over 8 bases. In germline, CDR1 is SGHTA, CDR2 FQGNSA. Trimming at V came to 4 bases and at J to 0 bases, leaving 2 bases not matched to a gene. The CDR3 loop spans 15 amino acids. The CDR3 DNA follows: TGTGCCAGCAGCTACGGGGGGGCCTCCTACAATGAGCAGTTCTTC. Amino acids: CASSYGGASYNEQFF.

This clone occurred once. The chain couples TRBV15 to TRBJ1-4; perhaps TRBD1 as D (5 bases). The CDR3 is 15 amino acids. CDR1 is LNHNV and CDR2 is YYDKDF in the germline V gene (reference sequence). V was shortened by 5 bases and J by 8 bases, with 18 bases between the two germline ends. CDR3 sequence reads: CATSGGNMENEKLFF. CDR3 coding DNA: TGTGCCACCAGCGGGGGGAACATGGAAAACGAAAAACTGTTTTTT.

In its sample, this clone was seen a few times. The chain couples TRBV30 to TRBJ2-5; tentative D call: TRBD1 (5 bases). The J call is uncertain, as TRBJ2-7 better fits the DNA end. This CDR3 has 12 residues. From germline, CDR1 is GTSNPN and CDR2 SVGIG (reference sequence). The CDR3 DNA reads as TGTGCCTGGACCAGGGACTCCTACGAGCAGTACTTC. The encoded protein is CAWTRDSYEQYF.

The V and J genes are TRBV7-2 and TRBJ1-1, with D unresolved. Germline CDR1 SGHTA, CDR2 FQGNSA. With 6 bases removed from V and 0 bases from J, the gap between germline ends came to 8 bases. The CDR3 spans 13 residues. This CDR3 is CASSGQLNTEAFF. CDR3 coding DNA: TGTGCCAGCAGTGGGCAACTGAACACTGAAGCTTTCTTT. The complete variable domain, with remaining parts taken from reference TRBV7-2 and TRBJ1-1, reads GAGVSQSPSNKVTEKGKDVELRCDPISGHTALYWYRQSLGQGLEFLIYFQGNSAPDKSGLPSDRFSAERTGGSVSTLTIQRTQQEDSAVYLCASSGQLNTEAFFGQGTRLTVV.

The chain combines TRBV7-7 with TRBJ2-1; 11 nucleotides agree with TRBD2. The CDR3 length is 17 residues. Germline V lookup: CDR1 SSHAT, CDR2 FNYEAQ (reference sequence). The V gene end was trimmed by 4 bases and the J gene end by 4 bases; junction bases not matched to a gene: 9. CDR3 nucleotide sequence: TGTGCCAGCAGCTCAATAGCGGGGGGGCCACCTTACAATGAGCAGTTCTTC. Amino acid sequence: CASSSIAGGPPYNEQFF.

This chain uses TRBV15 with TRBJ1-2; a weak D match, TRBD1 (5 bases). Trimming pared 4 bases from V and 4 bases from J, leaving 25 bases between. The germline V gene encodes CDR1 LNHNV and CDR2 YYDKDF (reference sequence). The CDR3 loop spans 18 amino acids. CDR3 sequence: CATSKGKGYPQGSYGYTF. DNA of the CDR3: TGTGCCACCAGCAAAGGCAAGGGTTATCCCCAGGGAAGCTATGGCTACACCTTC.

This clone has just a few counts. This chain uses TRBV30 with TRBJ2-3; 8 bases agree with TRBD2. V shed 2 bases, J shed 8 bases, and the junction held 9 bases outside the gene matches. The V gene's germline CDR1 is GTSNPN and CDR2 SVGIG (reference sequence). The CDR3 runs to 14 residues. The CDR3: CAWSTSGGSGTQYF. The CDR3 DNA is TGTGCCTGGAGTACTAGCGGTGGGTCGGGTACGCAGTATTTT. The whole variable domain, remainder taken from reference TRBV30 and TRBJ2-3, is SQTIHQWPATLVQPVGSPLSLECTVEGTSNPNLYWYRQAAGRGLQLLFYSVGIGQISSEVPQNLSASRPQDRQFILSSKKLLLSDSGFYLCAWSTSGGSGTQYFGPGTRLTVL.